These 8 T cell receptor beta chains originate from one sample sequenced in a study of blood T cell repertoires in COVID-19. Data came from immunoSEQ multiplex PCR; TCRdb stores just in-frame clones and leaves some out. The sample yields 95,000 to 150,000 clones, 75% to 90% seen once. Input material: peripheral blood. These receptors all stem from a man in his forties with acute or convalescent COVID-19.

The chain has TRBV19 and TRBJ2-7; D might be TRBD2 (6 bases). CDR1 LNHDA and CDR2 SQIVND come from the germline V gene (reference sequence). The V gene lost 5 bases and the J gene lost 4 bases, with 6 bases spanning the gap. The CDR3 covers 11 residues. CDR3 sequence: CASSGGYEQYF. The CDR3 DNA sequence: TGTGCCAGTAGTGGAGGGTACGAGCAGTACTTC.

This chain uses TRBV6-5 with TRBJ2-5; D is unresolved. Germline values: CDR1 MNHEY, CDR2 SVGAGI. This CDR3 has 14 amino acids. Trimming took 5 bases from V and 5 from J, leaving 15 bases between them. CDR3 loop: CASSTLPPGETQYF. CDR3 coding DNA: TGTGCCAGCAGTACGCTTCCTCCTGGCGAGACCCAGTACTTC.

This chain joins TRBV6-2 or TRBV6-3 and TRBJ2-2; unclear D gene. V was trimmed by 3 bases and J by 5 bases, leaving 13 bases between them. Germline loops: CDR1 MNHEY, CDR2 SVGEGT. The CDR3 runs 15 residues. The CDR3 loop is CASSYVRVETGELFF. The CDR3 DNA follows: TGTGCCAGCAGTTATGTCCGGGTAGAAACCGGGGAGCTGTTTTTT.

CDR3 nucleotides: TGTGCCAGCAGTGTTACCTGGGGGGACACTGAAGCTTTCTTT. Its translation is CASSVTWGDTEAFF. The V gene is TRBV27, the J gene TRBJ1-1, with D tentatively TRBD1 (5 bases). Germline loops: CDR1 MNHEY, CDR2 SMNVEV (reference sequence). V dropped 5 bases and J dropped 3 bases, with 13 bases sitting between them. The CDR3 has 14 amino acids.

This clone occurred once. The chain combines TRBV7-2 with TRBJ2-5; D not resolved. There are 12 residues in the CDR3. Looked up from germline, CDR1 is SGHTA and CDR2 is FQGNSA. Trimming removed 5 bases from V and 4 bases from J, with 8 bases in between. CDR3 nucleotide sequence: TGTGCCAGCAGCCCAAACTCAGAGACCCAGTACTTC. Its translation is CASSPNSETQYF. The full variable domain, in which reference TRBV7-2 and TRBJ2-5 provide the parts outside the CDR3, is GAGVSQSPSNKVTEKGKDVELRCDPISGHTALYWYRQSLGQGLEFLIYFQGNSAPDKSGLPSDRFSAERTGGSVSTLTIQRTQQEDSAVYLCASSPNSETQYFGPGTRLLVL.

This clone was detected a few times. V is TRBV27 and J is TRBJ1-5; D is perhaps TRBD1 (5 bases). Trimming removed 4 bases from V and 3 bases from J, with 16 bases in between. CDR3 length: 16 residues. Per the germline V gene, CDR1 is MNHEY and CDR2 is SMNVEV (reference sequence). Written as DNA, the CDR3 is TGTGCCAGCAGTTCCGGGGGGGGAGGGGTCAATCAGCCCCAGCATTTT. Amino acids: CASSSGGGGVNQPQHF.

The chain has TRBV7-2 and TRBJ1-2, with D possibly matching TRBD1 (5 bases). The CDR3 covers 13 residues. V was trimmed by 3 bases and J by 6 bases, leaving 11 bases between them. Per the germline V gene, CDR1 is SGHTA and CDR2 is FQGNSA. The chain's CDR3 is CASSFNSGNGYTF. CDR3 DNA sequence: TGTGCCAGCAGCTTCAATTCAGGGAATGGCTACACCTTC.

This rearrangement joins TRBV21-1 to TRBJ1-3; TRBD1 is the table's D call and was not checked against the DNA. TRBV21-1 constitutes a pseudogene. This CDR3 comprises 16 residues. The chain's CDR3 is CASSRGQLNSGNTIYF. The CDR3 DNA reads TGTGCCAGCAGCCGCGGACAGCTAAACTCTGGAAACACCATATATTTT.